One and the same sample provided the 24 T cell receptor beta chains below, sequenced in a study of blood T cell repertoires in COVID-19. Some clones are missing from TCRdb's copy, which holds only in-frame ones; the method was immunoSEQ multiplex PCR. Of a few hundred thousand clones listed, about 88% were seen once; the top ten hold 2%. Material for sequencing was PBMCs or T cells enriched from blood (not recorded which). All receptors derive from a woman in her fifties or sixties in a cohort exposed to, infected with or recovered from COVID-19 (not recorded which).

V usage is TRBV19 and J usage is TRBJ2-7; TRBD2 agrees at 10 bases. The CDR3 is made up of 16 amino acids. After removal of 4 bases from V and 5 bases from J, the junction contained 11 bases not matched to a gene. Per the germline V gene, CDR1 is LNHDA and CDR2 is SQIVND (reference sequence). The CDR3 nucleotides are TGTGCCAGTAGTACCCGACTAGCGGGTGGATTAAACGAGCAGTACTTC. Translating gives CASSTRLAGGLNEQYF. The full variable domain, its missing parts supplied by reference TRBV19 and TRBJ2-7, is DGGITQSPKYLFRKEGQNVTLSCEQNLNHDAMYWYRQDPGQGLRLIYYSQIVNDFQKGDIAEGYSVSREKKESFPLTVTSAQKNPTAFYLCASSTRLAGGLNEQYFGPGTRLTVT.

The rearrangement uses TRBV5-8 and TRBJ1-6; D call uncertain. The CDR3 runs 13 residues. V shed 0 bases and J shed 7 bases, with 5 bases lying between them. Germline V lookup: CDR1 SGHTS, CDR2 YDEGEE. The CDR3, as DNA: TGTGCCAGCAGCTTGGTTATGAATTCACCCCTCCACTTT. It codes for CASSLVMNSPLHF.

The V call is TRBV2, the J call TRBJ2-1; 7 positions agree with TRBD1. This CDR3 is built from 15 residues. Germline V CDR1 and CDR2: SNHLY, FYNNEI. The J segment lost 2 bases and the V segment lost 5 bases, leaving 6 bases of the junction unmatched. CDR3 bases: TGTGCCAGCAGTAAGGGACAGCCGACCTACAATGAGCAGTTCTTC. Its protein is CASSKGQPTYNEQFF.

This rearrangement joins TRBV5-4 to TRBJ2-1; D perhaps matches TRBD2 (6 bases). Trimming shortened V by 4 bases and J by 7 bases, and 15 bases separated the two germline ends. The CDR3 spans 14 residues. In germline, CDR1 is SGHNT, CDR2 YYREEE (reference sequence). DNA for the CDR3: TGTGCCAGCAGCCCTGGGACTCACAATAATGAGCAGTTCTTC. Translating it yields CASSPGTHNNEQFF.

This clone came up a few times. The gene calls are TRBV9 and TRBJ1-4; 12 nucleotides match TRBD1. CDR1 SGDLS and CDR2 YYNGEE come from the germline V gene. J lost 8 bases, V lost 0 bases, and 5 bases had no gene match. The CDR3 is 16 amino acids. In DNA form, the CDR3 reads TGTGCCAGCAGCGTAGGAGGGACAGGGGGCCGGGAAAAACTGTTTTTT. The encoded protein is CASSVGGTGGREKLFF. Supplemented by reference TRBV9 and TRBJ1-4, the full variable domain reads DSGVTQTPKHLITATGQRVTLRCSPRSGDLSVYWYQQSLDQGLQFLIQYYNGEERAKGNILERFSAQQFPDLHSELNLSSLELGDSALYFCASSVGGTGGREKLFFGSGTQLSVL.

V gene TRBV2 combines with J gene TRBJ1-2; a weak D match, TRBD1 (5 bases). The CDR3 runs to 15 residues. V shed 0 bases and J shed 7 bases, with 15 bases lying between them. Per germline, CDR1 SNHLY and CDR2 FYNNEI. The CDR3: CASSEAGGAQTGYTF. CDR3 sequence (DNA): TGTGCCAGCAGTGAAGCAGGTGGGGCGCAGACTGGCTACACCTTC.

The V gene is TRBV18, the J gene TRBJ2-1, with D unresolved. Germline-derived CDR1 and CDR2 are KGHSH and LQKENI. This CDR3 is built from 13 residues. Trimming cost V 3 bases and J 4 bases, with 7 bases left between them. CDR3 DNA sequence: TGTGCCAGCTCACCTAGCTTTTACAATGAGCAGTTCTTC. Its protein is CASSPSFYNEQFF.

The V and J genes are TRBV30 and TRBJ2-1; the match to TRBD2 covers 11 bases. The CDR3 runs 15 residues. Germline CDR1 reads GTSNPN; CDR2 reads SVGIG (reference sequence). V lost 2 bases and J lost 3; bases outside the gene matches: 3. The CDR3 sequence: CAWSKLAGVYNEQFF. The CDR3, as DNA: TGTGCCTGGAGTAAACTAGCGGGAGTCTACAATGAGCAGTTCTTC. Complete variable domain (other parts from reference TRBV30 and TRBJ2-1): SQTIHQWPATLVQPVGSPLSLECTVEGTSNPNLYWYRQAAGRGLQLLFYSVGIGQISSEVPQNLSASRPQDRQFILSSKKLLLSDSGFYLCAWSKLAGVYNEQFFGPGTRLTVL.

CDR3 DNA: TGCGCCAGCAGCTTGGAACTAGCGGGAAGACTTTCGGCCGGGGAGCTGTTTTTT. This codes for CASSLELAGRLSAGELFF. The chain employs TRBV5-1 and TRBJ2-2; 10 bases are shared with TRBD2. The germline V gene has CDR1 SGHRS and CDR2 YFSETQ. With V trimmed by 0 bases and J by 6 bases, 11 bases remained unmatched. The CDR3 has 18 amino acids.

For this clone: The same CDR3 is also encoded by other DNA sequences in this sample. This chain joins TRBV5-4 and TRBJ2-6, with D perhaps TRBD2 (5 bases). V lost 0 bases to trimming and J lost 1 base, with 5 bases between them. Germline V CDR1 and CDR2: SGHNT, YYREEE (reference sequence). The CDR3 spans 15 residues. The CDR3 coding sequence is TGTGCCAGCAGCTTGGGAGGGTCTGGGGCCAACGTCCTGACTTTC. This translates into CASSLGGSGANVLTF.

In this sample, this clone turned up a few times. The CDR3 DNA follows: TGTGCCAGCAGCTCTCGACAGGGCTCGCCTTTCTTT. Protein sequence: CASSSRQGSPFF. J is TRBJ1-1 and V is TRBV7-3, with TRBD1 identical over 7 bases. This CDR3 contains 12 residues. The germline CDR1 and CDR2 sequences are SGHTA and FQGTGA. V shed 4 bases, J shed 12 bases, and the junction held 8 bases outside the gene matches.

The chain uses TRBV19 and TRBJ1-4, with 7 nucleotides matching TRBD1. This CDR3 is 15 amino acids long. V was clipped by 6 bases and J by 6 bases; unmatched bases: 10. CDR1 LNHDA and CDR2 SQIVND come from the germline V gene (reference sequence). The CDR3 spells CASRLTQGRDEKLFF. CDR3 in DNA: TGTGCCAGTAGGCTGACACAGGGGCGGGATGAAAAACTGTTTTTT.

The rearrangement uses TRBV5-4 and TRBJ2-2, with D possibly matching TRBD1 (6 bases). Germline V gene data show CDR1 as SGHNT and CDR2 as YYREEE (reference sequence). The CDR3 runs to 17 residues. The germline V and J ends were trimmed by 0 bases and 5 bases, with 17 bases remaining between them. CDR3 sequence: CASSLGPRGKGTGELFF. The CDR3 nucleotides are TGTGCCAGCAGCTTGGGCCCTAGGGGGAAGGGTACCGGGGAGCTGTTTTTT.

This sequence joins TRBV2 and TRBJ2-5; 7 positions match TRBD2. Germline loops: CDR1 SNHLY, CDR2 FYNNEI. The CDR3 totals 15 residues. V shed 0 bases and J 4 bases; nucleotides not matched to a gene: 5. The CDR3 reads CASSEARTRGETQYF. CDR3 sequence (DNA): TGTGCCAGCAGTGAAGCGCGGACTAGAGGAGAGACCCAGTACTTC.

This rearrangement joins TRBV7-9 to TRBJ1-2; 8 positions match TRBD1. The CDR3 spans 17 residues. In germline, CDR1 is SEHNR, CDR2 FQNEAQ (reference sequence). With V trimmed by 5 bases and J by 0 bases, 11 bases remained unmatched. CDR3 coding DNA: TGTGCCAGCAGCGACGTGCCGGGACAGGCCTCTAACTATGGCTACACCTTC. Its protein product is CASSDVPGQASNYGYTF.

The genes are TRBV9 and TRBJ2-3, with D uncertain. The length of the CDR3 is 15 residues. From germline, CDR1 is SGDLS and CDR2 YYNGEE. The V end lost 0 bases, the J end lost 0 bases, and 8 bases lay between the germline ends. The CDR3 spells CASSVDQSSTDTQYF. CDR3 coding DNA: TGTGCCAGCAGCGTAGATCAGTCTAGCACAGATACGCAGTATTTT.

This clone was picked up a small number of times. The genes are TRBV7-2 and TRBJ2-7; D perhaps matches TRBD1 (6 bases). Germline lookup yields CDR1 SGHTA and CDR2 FQGNSA. The CDR3 totals 13 residues. V lost 4 bases and J 3 bases, leaving 10 bases between the germline ends. CDR3 coding DNA: TGTGCCAGCAGCTGGGGACACCGCTACGAGCAGTACTTC. Protein product: CASSWGHRYEQYF.

J is TRBJ1-3 and V is TRBV7-2; D gene ambiguous. Germline V lookup: CDR1 SGHTA, CDR2 FQGNSA. This CDR3 is built from 16 residues. V lost 5 bases to trimming and J lost 0 bases, with 14 bases between them. The CDR3 region has the DNA TGTGCCAGCAGCCAACGGCCGGGGAACTCTGGAAACACCATATATTTT. This encodes CASSQRPGNSGNTIYF.

The chain couples TRBV27 to TRBJ2-5; 12 positions agree with TRBD1. CDR1 and CDR2 from the germline V gene are MNHEY and SMNVEV (reference sequence). Unmatched junction bases numbered 14, after V lost 5 bases and J lost 4 bases. This CDR3 contains 18 residues. The chain's CDR3 is CASSAKPPGQGARETQYF. CDR3 DNA: TGTGCCAGCAGTGCCAAGCCCCCGGGACAGGGGGCAAGAGAGACCCAGTACTTC.

The rearrangement uses TRBV23-1 and TRBJ2-7; D is uncertain. TRBV23-1 is reported as an ORF; its role is uncertain. Trimming took off 0 bases at V and 0 bases at J, with 18 bases between the two ends. The CDR3 is 18 residues long. In nucleotides, the CDR3 is TGCGCCAGCAGTCAATCGATTGGGCAGGATATTAACTCCTACGAGCAGTACTTC. Its protein is CASSQSIGQDINSYEQYF.

The chain has TRBV19 and TRBJ2-1; weak D call: TRBD1 (6 bases). The length of the CDR3 is 16 residues. Germline V gene data show CDR1 as LNHDA and CDR2 as SQIVND (reference sequence). V was trimmed by 2 bases and J by 2 bases, leaving 13 bases between them. CDR3 nucleotide sequence: TGTGCCAGTAGTATATTCACAGGGAAAACCTACAATGAGCAGTTCTTC. As protein: CASSIFTGKTYNEQFF.

The V call is TRBV11-1, the J call TRBJ2-2; D may be TRBD2 (6 bases). Trimming removed 7 bases from V and 8 bases from J, with 11 bases in between. CDR3 length: 12 residues. Germline values: CDR1 SGHAT, CDR2 FQDESV (reference sequence). CDR3 in amino acids: CASKGAGGELFF. The CDR3 nucleotides are TGTGCCAGCAAGGGCGCGGGGGGGGAGCTGTTTTTT.

The chain combines TRBV5-4 with TRBJ1-6; 7 bases match TRBD1. This CDR3 is built from 16 residues. Per the germline V gene, CDR1 is SGHNT and CDR2 is YYREEE (reference sequence). V trimming: 2 bases; J trimming: 1 base; junction bases outside the gene matches: 3. CDR3 amino acids: CASSLDRASYNSPLHF. CDR3 in DNA: TGTGCCAGCAGCTTAGACAGGGCTTCCTATAATTCACCCCTCCACTTT.

This CDR3 reads CACRTGGHSPLHF. As DNA, the CDR3 is TGTGCCTGCCGAACAGGGGGCCATTCACCCCTCCACTTT. J is TRBJ1-6 and V is TRBV30, with 9 bases fitting TRBD1. Germline CDR1 and CDR2: GTSNPN and SVGIG (reference sequence). The V and J ends lost 6 bases and 8 bases, in that order; junction bases with no gene match: 5. This CDR3 has 13 residues.